This is a list of T cell receptor beta chains from one sample in a study of early stage breast cancer tumors. This table comes from immunoSEQ multiplex PCR, and its TCRdb copy is limited to in-frame clones, with some not included. The sample has approximately 20,000 clones, around four fifths seen once. Sequencing was performed on blood. The receptors stem from a person aged 65 to 85 with breast cancer. The CDR3 runs from the conserved cysteine through the conserved F or W. A D gene is named only where the DNA matches it firmly. The size entry is marked missing in some rows and otherwise reads once, few, many or a size class.

abundance,v_gene,j_gene,d_gene,CDR3nt,CDR3aa
-,TRBV14,TRBJ1-2,-,TGTGCCAGCAGCCCAACCAGAAACTATGGCTACACCTTC,CASSPTRNYGYTF
-,TRBV15,TRBJ1-5,TRBD1,TGTGCCACCGCTCCACAGGGGGCCAATCAGCCCCAGCATTTT,CATAPQGANQPQHF
-,TRBV10-3,TRBJ1-2,TRBD1,TGTGCCATCAGTGACACCGGGACAGGAACCGACTATGGCTACACCTTC,CAISDTGTGTDYGYTF
-,TRBV30,TRBJ2-2,-,TGTGCCTGGAGGGCGGGGCGGTCGGACACCGGGGAGCTGTTTTTT,CAWRAGRSDTGELFF
-,TRBV6-5,TRBJ2-1,-,TGTGCCAGCAGGGGGAGCTCCTACAATGAGCAGTTCTTC,CASRGSSYNEQFF
-,TRBV28,TRBJ2-1,TRBD2,TGTGCCAGCAACAGACTAGCGGGGGGTTCCGAGCAGTTCTTC,CASNRLAGGSEQFF
-,TRBV6-6,TRBJ2-5,-,TGTGCCAGCACCCCGGACGGTGGGAGAACCCAGTACTTC,CASTPDGGRTQYF
-,TRBV5-1,TRBJ1-5,-,TGCGCCAGCAGCTTGGGTCCTGCGAGCAATCAGCCCCAGCATTTT,CASSLGPASNQPQHF
-,TRBV4-1,TRBJ2-3,-,TGCGCCAGCAGCCAAGTGGGACATAGCACAGATACGCAGTATTTT,CASSQVGHSTDTQYF
-,TRBV27,TRBJ2-3,-,TGTGCCAGCAGCCGGGGGTTAGATACGCAGTATTTT,CASSRGLDTQYF
-,TRBV20-1,TRBJ2-1,-,TGCAGTGCCAGACAGATCAATGAGCAGTTCTTC,CSARQINEQFF
once,TRBV19,TRBJ2-2,TRBD2,TGTGCCAGTAGTCTGAGCGGGGGCGCCGGGGAGCTGTTTTTT,CASSLSGGAGELFF
-,TRBV5-4,TRBJ1-1,TRBD1,TGTGCCAGCAGCCGCGGACAGGGAGAAACTGAAGCTTTCTTT,CASSRGQGETEAFF
few,TRBV5-8,TRBJ2-7,-,TGTGCCAGCAGCAACCACGACCGGATCGGGTCTTCCGAGCAGTACTTC,CASSNHDRIGSSEQYF
few,TRBV11-2,TRBJ1-6,TRBD1,TGTGCCAGCAGCTTAGTAGGGGGCGACTCACCCCTCCACTTT,CASSLVGGDSPLHF
-,TRBV29-1,TRBJ2-3,TRBD1,TGCAGCGTGGACAGGGCTAGCACAGATACGCAGTATTTT,CSVDRASTDTQYF
-,TRBV19,TRBJ1-1,-,TGTGCCAGTAGTATAGGGAGGACTGAAGCTTTCTTT,CASSIGRTEAFF
-,TRBV2,TRBJ2-5,TRBD1,TGTGCCAGCAGGGACAGGGGTTTGACCCAGTACTTC,CASRDRGLTQYF
-,TRBV30,TRBJ2-5,-,TGTGCCTGGAGTGTAGGGGGGGCTGCGGAGACCCAGTACTTC,CAWSVGGAAETQYF
-,TRBV18,TRBJ1-4,TRBD1,TGTGCCAGCTCACCACCTGGACAGGGGAAGGAAAAACTGTTTTTT,CASSPPGQGKEKLFF
-,TRBV2,TRBJ2-5,TRBD2,TGTGCCAGCACTTTTACTAGCGGGGGACAGACCCAGTACTTC,CASTFTSGGQTQYF
-,TRBV2,TRBJ2-3,-,TGTGCCAGCAGCCCTCGGAGGGGTGGAGGCACAGATACGCAGTATTTT,CASSPRRGGGTDTQYF
-,TRBV2,TRBJ2-7,TRBD2,TGTGCCAGCCTTTTGACTAGCGGGGGCGAGCAGTACTTC,CASLLTSGGEQYF
-,TRBV15,TRBJ2-6,-,TGTGCCACCAGCCTCTCTGGGGCCAACGTCCTGACTTTC,CATSLSGANVLTF
once,TRBV2,TRBJ1-2,-,TGTGCCAGCAGTGGACGGAGCGGGGCCTATGGCTACACCTTC,CASSGRSGAYGYTF